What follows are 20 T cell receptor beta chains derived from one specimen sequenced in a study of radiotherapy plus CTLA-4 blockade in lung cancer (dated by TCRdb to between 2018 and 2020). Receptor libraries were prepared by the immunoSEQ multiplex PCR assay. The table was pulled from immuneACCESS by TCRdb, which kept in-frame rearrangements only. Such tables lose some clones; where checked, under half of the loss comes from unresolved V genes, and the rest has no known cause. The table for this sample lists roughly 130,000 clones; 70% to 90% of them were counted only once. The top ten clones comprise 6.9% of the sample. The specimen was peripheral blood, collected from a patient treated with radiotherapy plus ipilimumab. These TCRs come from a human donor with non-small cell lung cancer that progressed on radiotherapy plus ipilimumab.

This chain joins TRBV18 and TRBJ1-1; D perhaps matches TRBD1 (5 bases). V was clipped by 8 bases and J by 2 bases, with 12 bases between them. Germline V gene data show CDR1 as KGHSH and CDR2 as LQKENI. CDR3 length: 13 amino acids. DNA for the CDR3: TGTGCCAGCCTAGGACAAAAAAACACTGAAGCTTTCTTT. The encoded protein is CASLGQKNTEAFF.

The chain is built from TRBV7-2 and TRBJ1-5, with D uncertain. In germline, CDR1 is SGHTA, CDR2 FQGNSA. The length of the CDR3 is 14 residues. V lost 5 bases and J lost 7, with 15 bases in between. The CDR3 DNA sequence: TGTGCCAGCAGCGCAGAACTAGGATACCAGCCCCAGCATTTT. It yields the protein CASSAELGYQPQHF.

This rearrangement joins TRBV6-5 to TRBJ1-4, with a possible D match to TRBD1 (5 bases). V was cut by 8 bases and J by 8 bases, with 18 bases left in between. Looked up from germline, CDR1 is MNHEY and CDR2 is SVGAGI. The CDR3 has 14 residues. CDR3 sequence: CASRDQGVREKLFF. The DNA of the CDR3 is TGTGCCAGCCGCGACCAGGGTGTCCGGGAAAAACTGTTTTTT.

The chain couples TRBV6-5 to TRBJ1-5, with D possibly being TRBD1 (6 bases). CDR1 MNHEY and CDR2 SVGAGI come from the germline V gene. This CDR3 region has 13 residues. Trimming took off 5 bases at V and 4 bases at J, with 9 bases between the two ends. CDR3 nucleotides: TGTGCCAGCAGTGGGACATATAATCAGCCCCAGCATTTT. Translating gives CASSGTYNQPQHF.

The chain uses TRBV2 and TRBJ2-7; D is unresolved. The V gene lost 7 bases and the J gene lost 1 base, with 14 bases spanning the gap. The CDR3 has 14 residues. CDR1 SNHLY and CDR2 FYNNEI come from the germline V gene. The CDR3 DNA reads TGTGCCAGCACCGATCTGGGCTCTTCCTACGAGCAGTACTTC. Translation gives CASTDLGSSYEQYF.

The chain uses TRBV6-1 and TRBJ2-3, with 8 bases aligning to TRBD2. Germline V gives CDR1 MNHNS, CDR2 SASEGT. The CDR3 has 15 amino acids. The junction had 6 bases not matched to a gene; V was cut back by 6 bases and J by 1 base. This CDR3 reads CASSVLAGGTDTQYF. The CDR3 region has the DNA TGTGCCAGCAGCGTCCTAGCGGGCGGCACAGATACGCAGTATTTT.

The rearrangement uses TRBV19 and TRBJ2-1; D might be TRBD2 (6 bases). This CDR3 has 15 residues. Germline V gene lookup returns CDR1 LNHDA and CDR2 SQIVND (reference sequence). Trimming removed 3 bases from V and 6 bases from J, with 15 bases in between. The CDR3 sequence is CASSIDGSRGNEQFF. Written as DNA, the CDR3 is TGTGCCAGTAGTATTGACGGGAGTAGGGGCAATGAGCAGTTCTTC.

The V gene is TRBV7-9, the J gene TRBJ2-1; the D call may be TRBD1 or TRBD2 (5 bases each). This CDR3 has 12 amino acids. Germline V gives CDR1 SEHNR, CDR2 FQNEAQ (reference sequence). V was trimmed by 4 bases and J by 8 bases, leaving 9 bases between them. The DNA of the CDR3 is TGTGCCAGCAGCTACCGGGACCATGAGCAGTTCTTC. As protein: CASSYRDHEQFF.

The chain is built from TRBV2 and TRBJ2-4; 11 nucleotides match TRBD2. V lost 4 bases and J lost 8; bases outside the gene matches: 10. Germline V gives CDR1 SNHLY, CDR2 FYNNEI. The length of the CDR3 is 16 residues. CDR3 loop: CASSGGTSGSADIQYF. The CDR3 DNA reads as TGTGCCAGCAGTGGGGGGACTAGCGGTTCTGCAGACATTCAGTACTTC.

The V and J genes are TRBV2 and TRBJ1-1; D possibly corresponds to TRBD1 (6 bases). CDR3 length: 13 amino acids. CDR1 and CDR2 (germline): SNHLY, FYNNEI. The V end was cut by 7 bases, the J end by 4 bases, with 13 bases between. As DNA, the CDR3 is TGTGCCAGCATGATTCAGGGGAGCACTGAAGCTTTCTTT. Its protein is CASMIQGSTEAFF.

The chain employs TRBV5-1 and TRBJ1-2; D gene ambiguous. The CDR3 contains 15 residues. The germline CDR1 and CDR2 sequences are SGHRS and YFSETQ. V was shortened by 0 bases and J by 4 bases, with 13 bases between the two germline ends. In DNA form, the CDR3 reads TGCGCCAGCAGCTTGGGCACAGCCGTGCTCTATGGCTACACCTTC. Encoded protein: CASSLGTAVLYGYTF.

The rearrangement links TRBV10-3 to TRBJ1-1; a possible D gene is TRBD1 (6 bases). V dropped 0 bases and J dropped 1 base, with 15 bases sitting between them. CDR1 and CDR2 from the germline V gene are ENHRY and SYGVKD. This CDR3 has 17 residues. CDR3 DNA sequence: TGTGCCATCAGTGAGTCTGGGGGGCGCGTGGGGAACACTGAAGCTTTCTTT. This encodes CAISESGGRVGNTEAFF.

CDR3 sequence (DNA): TGTGCCTCTACACAGCCGGGAGGGGGTGAAAAACTGTTTTTT. It translates to CASTQPGGGEKLFF. V is TRBV15 and J is TRBJ1-4; perhaps TRBD1 as D (6 bases). The CDR3 extends over 14 amino acids. V lost 11 bases, J lost 7 bases, and 20 bases lay in between. Germline V CDR1 and CDR2: LNHNV, YYDKDF (reference sequence). Full variable domain (rest looked up from reference TRBV15 and TRBJ1-4): DAMVIQNPRYQVTQFGKPVTLSCSQTLNHNVMYWYQQKSSQAPKLLFHYYDKDFNNEADTPDNFQSRRPNTSFCFLDIRSPGLGDTAMYLCASTQPGGGEKLFFGSGTQLSVL.

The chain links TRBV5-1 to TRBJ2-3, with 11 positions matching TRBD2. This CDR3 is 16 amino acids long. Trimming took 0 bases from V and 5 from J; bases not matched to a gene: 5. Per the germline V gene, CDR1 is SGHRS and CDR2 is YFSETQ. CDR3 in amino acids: CASSLGLAGGVDTQYF. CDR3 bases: TGCGCCAGCAGCTTGGGTCTAGCGGGAGGAGTAGATACGCAGTATTTT.

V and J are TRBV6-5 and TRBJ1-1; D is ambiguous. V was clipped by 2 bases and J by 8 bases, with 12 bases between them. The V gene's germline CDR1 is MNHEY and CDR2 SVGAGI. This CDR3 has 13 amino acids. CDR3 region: CASSYGPSLEAFF. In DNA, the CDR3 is TGTGCCAGCAGTTACGGGCCAAGTCTCGAAGCTTTCTTT.

CDR3 nucleotide sequence: TGTGCCAGCTCACCCAACCAGGGTCACGGCTACACCTTC. Amino acids: CASSPNQGHGYTF. The chain links TRBV18 to TRBJ1-2; D possibly corresponds to TRBD1 (5 bases). This CDR3 spans 13 amino acids. Looked up from germline, CDR1 is KGHSH and CDR2 is LQKENI. Deletions cut 3 bases from V and 8 bases from J, with 13 bases between. Supplemented by reference TRBV18 and TRBJ1-2, the full variable domain reads NAGVMQNPRHLVRRRGQEARLRCSPMKGHSHVYWYRQLPEEGLKFMVYLQKENIIDESGMPKERFSAEFPKEGPSILRIQQVVRGDSAAYFCASSPNQGHGYTFGSGTRLTVV.

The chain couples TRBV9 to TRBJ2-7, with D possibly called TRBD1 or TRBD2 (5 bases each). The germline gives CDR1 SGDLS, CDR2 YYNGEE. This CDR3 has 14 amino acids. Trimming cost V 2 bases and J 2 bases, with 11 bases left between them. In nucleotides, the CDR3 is TGTGCCAGCAGCGTGGGGGATAAGACCTACGAGCAGTACTTC. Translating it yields CASSVGDKTYEQYF.

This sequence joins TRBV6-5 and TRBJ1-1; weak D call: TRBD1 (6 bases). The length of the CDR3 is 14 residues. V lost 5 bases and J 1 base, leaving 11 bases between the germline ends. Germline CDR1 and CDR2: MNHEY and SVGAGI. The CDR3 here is CASSRAGANTEAFF. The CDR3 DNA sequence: TGTGCCAGCAGTCGAGCAGGGGCGAACACTGAAGCTTTCTTT.

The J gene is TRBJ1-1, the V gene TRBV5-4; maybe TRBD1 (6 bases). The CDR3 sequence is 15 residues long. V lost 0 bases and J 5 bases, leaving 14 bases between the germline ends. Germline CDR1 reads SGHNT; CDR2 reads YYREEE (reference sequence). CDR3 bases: TGTGCCAGCAGCTTGGTGCAGGGGCGCCGAACTGAAGCTTTCTTT. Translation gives CASSLVQGRRTEAFF. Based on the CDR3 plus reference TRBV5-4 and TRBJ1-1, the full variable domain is ETGVTQSPTHLIKTRGQQVTLRCSSQSGHNTVSWYQQALGQGPQFIFQYYREEENGRGNFPPRFSGLQFPNYSSELNVNALELDDSALYLCASSLVQGRRTEAFFGQGTRLTVV.

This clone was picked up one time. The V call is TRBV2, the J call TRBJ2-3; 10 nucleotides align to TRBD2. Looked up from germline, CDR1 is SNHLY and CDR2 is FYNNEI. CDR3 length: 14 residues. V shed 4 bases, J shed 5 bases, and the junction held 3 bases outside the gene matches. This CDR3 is CASSVLAGEDTQYF. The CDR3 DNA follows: TGTGCCAGCAGTGTCCTAGCGGGAGAAGATACGCAGTATTTT. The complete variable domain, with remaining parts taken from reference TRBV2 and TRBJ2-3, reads EPEVTQTPSHQVTQMGQEVILRCVPISNHLYFYWYRQILGQKVEFLVSFYNNEISEKSEIFDDQFSVERPDGSNFTLKIRSTKLEDSAMYFCASSVLAGEDTQYFGPGTRLTVL.